This entry concerns a single T cell receptor beta chain. Its antigen is not known. This sample stems from a study of cytomegalovirus exposure and HLA in healthy donors. Study in general: Earlier sequencing of about 179 million T cells yielded about 120 million unique TCR beta sequences. From donors who were HLA-typed, an early data release held 81 million or so unique TCRs. Overall study results and limits: Altogether, 160 or so TCR beta chains were recorded as cytomegalovirus-associated.

The CDR3 is 16 amino acids. Germline values: CDR1 MNHEY, CDR2 SMNVEV (reference sequence). Germline trimming cut 4 bases from V and 3 bases from J; bases unmatched to any gene: 9. Researchers ran the PCR with 60 Vbeta and 13 Jbeta primers. TCRdb's copy holds only in-frame clones and misses some; the assay was immunoSEQ multiplex PCR. The repertoire holds about 190,000 clones, with around nine tenths as singletons. V is TRBV27 and J is TRBJ2-1; 7 bases are a match to TRBD2. The source of this sequence is a woman younger than 45 in good health and CMV-seronegative. Sequenced input: PBMCs. CDR3 nucleotides: TGTGCCAGCAGTTCTTCAAGCGGGAATCACTACAATGAGCAGTTCTTC. Amino acids: CASSSSSGNHYNEQFF.